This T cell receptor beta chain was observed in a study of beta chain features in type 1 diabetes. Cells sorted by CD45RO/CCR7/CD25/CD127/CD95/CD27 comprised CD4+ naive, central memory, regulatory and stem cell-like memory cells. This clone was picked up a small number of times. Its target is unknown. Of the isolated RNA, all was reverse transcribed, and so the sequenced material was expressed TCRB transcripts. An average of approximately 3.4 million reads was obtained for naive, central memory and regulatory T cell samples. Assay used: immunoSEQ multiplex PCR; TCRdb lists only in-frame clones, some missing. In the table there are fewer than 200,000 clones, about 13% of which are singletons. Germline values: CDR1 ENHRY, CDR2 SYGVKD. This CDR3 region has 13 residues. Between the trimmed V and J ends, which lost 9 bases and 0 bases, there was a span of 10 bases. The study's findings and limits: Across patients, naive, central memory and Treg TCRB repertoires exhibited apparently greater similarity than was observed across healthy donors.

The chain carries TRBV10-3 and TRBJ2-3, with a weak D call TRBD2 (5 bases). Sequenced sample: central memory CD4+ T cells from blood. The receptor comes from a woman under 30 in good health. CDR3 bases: TGTGCCATTACAGAGCGGAGCACAGATACGCAGTATTTT. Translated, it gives CAITERSTDTQYF.